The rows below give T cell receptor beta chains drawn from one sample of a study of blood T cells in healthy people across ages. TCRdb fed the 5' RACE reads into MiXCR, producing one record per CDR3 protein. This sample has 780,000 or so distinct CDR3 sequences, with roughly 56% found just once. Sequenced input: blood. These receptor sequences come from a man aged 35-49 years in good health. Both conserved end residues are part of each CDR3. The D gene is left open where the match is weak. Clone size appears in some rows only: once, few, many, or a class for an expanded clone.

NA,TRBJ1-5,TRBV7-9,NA,TGTGCCAGCAGCTTAGGGGGGGTATTTAGCAATCAGCCCCAGCATTTT,CASSLGGVFSNQPQHF
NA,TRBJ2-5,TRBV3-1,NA,TGTGCCAGCAGCCAAGGGACGGGGGGCGATGTGGAGACCCAGTACTTC,CASSQGTGGDVETQYF
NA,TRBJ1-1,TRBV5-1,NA,TGCGCCAGCAGCCTGGGACACCTGAACACTGAAGCTTTCTTT,CASSLGHLNTEAFF
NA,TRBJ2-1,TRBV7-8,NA,TGTGCCAGCAGCGCACGACTAGTACCTGAGCAGTTCTTC,CASSARLVPEQFF
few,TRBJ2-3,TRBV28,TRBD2,TGTGCCAGCAGTTTCGCGGGACTACGCGCCGAGACTAGCACAGATACGCAGTATTTT,CASSFAGLRAETSTDTQYF
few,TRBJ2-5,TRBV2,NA,TGTGCCAGCAGTGGAAAACAGGGGAGGGAGACCCAGTACTTC,CASSGKQGRETQYF
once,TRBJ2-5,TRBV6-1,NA,TGTGCCAGCAGAATGCTAGCGCAGATCAATGAGCAGTACTTC,CASRMLAQINEQYF
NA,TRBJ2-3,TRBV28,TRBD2,TGTGCCAGCAGTCGAGGACTAGCGGGAGTAGCAGATACGCAGTATTTT,CASSRGLAGVADTQYF
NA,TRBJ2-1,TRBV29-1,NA,TGCAGCGTTGAAGATCAAATGGGGTACAATGAGCAGTTCTTC,CSVEDQMGYNEQFF
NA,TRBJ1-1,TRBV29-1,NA,TGCAGCGTAAGGGAGATCTCAAGGAACACTGAAGCTTTCTTT,CSVREISRNTEAFF
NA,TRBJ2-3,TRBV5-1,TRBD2,TGCGCCAGCAGCCTAGGACTAGCGGGGATATCAGATACGCAGTATTTT,CASSLGLAGISDTQYF
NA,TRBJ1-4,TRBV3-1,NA,TGTGCCAGCAGCACCGTCGGTTATAATGAAAAACTGTTTTTT,CASSTVGYNEKLFF
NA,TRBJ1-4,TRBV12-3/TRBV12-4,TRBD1,TGTGCCAGCAGTGAAAGGACAGGATCGGAAAAACTGTTTTTT,CASSERTGSEKLFF
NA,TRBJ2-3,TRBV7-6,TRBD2,TGTGCCAGCAGCTTAGCGCCTGCGGGGGGGAGCACAGATACGCAGTATTTT,CASSLAPAGGSTDTQYF
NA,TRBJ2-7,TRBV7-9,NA,TGTGCCAGCAGCCCACCTAGGGGGGGCAATTACGAGCAGTACTTC,CASSPPRGGNYEQYF
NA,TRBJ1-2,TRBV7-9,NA,TGTGCCAGCAGCTTTCCCTCCGGGACCTATGGCTACACCTTC,CASSFPSGTYGYTF
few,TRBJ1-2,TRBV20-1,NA,TGCAGTGCTAGAGATACAGAGAGCTATGGCTACACCTTC,CSARDTESYGYTF
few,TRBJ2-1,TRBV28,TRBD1,TGTGCCAGCAAACCGCAGGGGGCTGTATACAATGAGCAGTTCTTC,CASKPQGAVYNEQFF
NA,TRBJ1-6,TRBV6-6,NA,TGTGCCAGCTCCCAGGTCCAGCAGCTCCACTTT,CASSQVQQLHF
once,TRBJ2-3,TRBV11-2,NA,TGTGCCAGCAGCTTACAGGGTCAGTCGGTAGATACGCAGTATTTT,CASSLQGQSVDTQYF
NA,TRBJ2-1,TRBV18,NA,TGTGCCAGCTCACCACTAGCGGTCCTCTCCTACAATGAGCAGTTCTTC,CASSPLAVLSYNEQFF
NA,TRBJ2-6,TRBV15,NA,TGTGCCACCAGCAAGACGGCCCGAGGTGGGGCCAACGTCCTGACTTTC,CATSKTARGGANVLTF
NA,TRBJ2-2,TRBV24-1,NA,TGTGCCACCAGTGACATGGCGAACACCGGGGAGCTGTTTTTT,CATSDMANTGELFF
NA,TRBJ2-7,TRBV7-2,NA,TGTGCCAGCAGCCCCAATCCCTCTAGCGTCTCCTACGAGCAGTACTTC,CASSPNPSSVSYEQYF
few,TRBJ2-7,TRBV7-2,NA,TGTGCCAGCAGCTTACAACTATATGCCCCCTACGAGCAGTACTTC,CASSLQLYAPYEQYF
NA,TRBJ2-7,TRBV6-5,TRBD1,TGTGCCAGCAGCTGGACAGGGGCCAACGAGCAGTACTTC,CASSWTGANEQYF
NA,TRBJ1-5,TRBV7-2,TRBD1,TGTGCCAGCAGCTTTGTGACAGGGGGCGGTCAGCCCCAGCATTTT,CASSFVTGGGQPQHF
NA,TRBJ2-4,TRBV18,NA,TGTGCCAGCTCACCCGAACTAACAAAGCCCCAGTACTTC,CASSPELTKPQYF
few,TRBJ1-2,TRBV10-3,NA,TGTGCCATCAGTGGAGAAGGACGAGATGGCTACACCTTC,CAISGEGRDGYTF
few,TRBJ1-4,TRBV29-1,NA,TGCAGCGTTGGAAGGGGGTATAATGAAAAACTGTTTTTT,CSVGRGYNEKLFF
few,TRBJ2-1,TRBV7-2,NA,TGTGCCAGCAGCTTAGTAGGGGGGGGGTCCCCAAACAATGAGCAGTTCTTC,CASSLVGGGSPNNEQFF
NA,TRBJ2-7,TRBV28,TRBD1,TGTGCCAGCGTCGGCACAGGGGACCCCTACGAGCAGTACTTC,CASVGTGDPYEQYF
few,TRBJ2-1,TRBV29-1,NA,TGCAGCGTTGGTCGCAGAAACAATGAGCAGTTCTTC,CSVGRRNNEQFF
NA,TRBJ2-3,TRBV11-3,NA,TGTGCCAGCAGCTTAGCCGCAGGGTCCGCAGATACGCAGTATTTT,CASSLAAGSADTQYF
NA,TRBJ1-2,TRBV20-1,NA,TGCAGTCTATACATCGGGGTTTATGGCTACACCTTC,CSLYIGVYGYTF
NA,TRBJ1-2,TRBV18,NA,TGTGCCAGCTCACCAGTGATTTTTTTCTCGGGAGAAACTAACTATGGCTACACCTTC,CASSPVIFFSGETNYGYTF
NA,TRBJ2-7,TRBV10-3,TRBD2,TGTGCCACCGGACTAGCGGGACCCTACGAGCAGTACTTC,CATGLAGPYEQYF
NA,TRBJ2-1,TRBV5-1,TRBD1,TGCGCCAGCAGCTTGGACTCCCTCGGGACAGGGGAGTTCTTC,CASSLDSLGTGEFF